The table lists the clone carrying this T cell receptor (beta chain) with a count of one. V was trimmed by 0 bases and J by 8 bases, leaving 10 bases between them. Germline V gene sequence: CDR1 LNHDA, CDR2 SQIVND (reference sequence). This CDR3 is built from 13 residues. This entry belongs to a study of blood T cell repertoires in COVID-19. About the study: The study drew acute and convalescent COVID-19 samples from the United States, Italy and Spain.

This table comes from immunoSEQ multiplex PCR, and its TCRdb copy is limited to in-frame clones, with some not included. The sample records some 290,000 clones, about four fifths being singletons. The source material was peripheral blood. V is TRBV19 and J is TRBJ1-2; D gene ambiguous. This receptor was obtained from a woman in her sixties or seventies with active or convalescent COVID-19. The CDR3: CASSIDREGGYTF. The CDR3 DNA sequence: TGTGCCAGTAGTATAGATCGGGAGGGAGGCTACACCTTC.